The following is a T cell receptor (beta chain) sequence with its context. Its antigen is currently unknown. This specimen comes from a study of identical twins. Germline lookup yields CDR1 DFQATT and CDR2 SNEGSKA (reference sequence). V lost 5 bases and J lost 6, with 13 bases in between. CDR3 length: 12 amino acids. TCRdb re-analysed the 5' RACE reads in MiXCR, keeping a single row per CDR3 protein. Of approximately 470,000 distinct CDR3 sequences in the sample, approximately 14% were seen once. General observations from the study: The more abundant beta clonotypes in cord blood had fewer insertions, and memory repertoires did not show this. For out-of-frame alpha sequences shared by twins, low generation probability was in excess. Models underestimated how often monozygotic twins shared out-of-frame TCR alpha.

These data are also associated with another study on yellow fever vaccine responses in identical twins.

The clonotype originates from a woman between 18 and 29 years old in good health. This chain connects TRBV20-1 to TRBJ1-1; D might be TRBD1 (6 bases). What was sequenced was CD4+ T cells sorted from blood. The CDR3 DNA is TGCAGTGCTCCTGCCGGGGGGCCTGAAGCTTTCTTT. Translating it yields CSAPAGGPEAFF.